This T cell receptor beta chain was obtained from a study of cytomegalovirus exposure and HLA in healthy donors. Study-level findings and limits: The study put about 180 TCR beta chains on its list as cytomegalovirus-associated.

Germline CDR1 SNHLY, CDR2 FYNNEI. The CDR3 has 15 amino acids. The V gene end was trimmed by 10 bases and the J gene end by 6 bases; junction bases not matched to a gene: 11. Note on this clone: The antigen is not known.

Clones were sequenced by immunoSEQ multiplex PCR, and TCRdb holds only the in-frame ones, with some missing. Of tens of thousands of clones in the sample, around 85% are singletons; the top ten hold roughly 22%. This sequence originates from a man aged 18 to 29 in good health and CMV-seropositive. The chain has TRBV2 and TRBJ2-2; 10 positions agree with TRBD1. Sequenced material: PBMCs. The CDR3 DNA follows: TGTGCCATCACCCCCGCGACAGGGGGCCCCGGGGAGCTGTTTTTT. Translation: CAITPATGGPGELFF.